This entry lists 15 T cell receptor beta chains sequenced from one sample in a study of beta chain features in type 1 diabetes (dated by TCRdb to 2016 to 2019). Libraries were built with the immunoSEQ multiplex PCR assay. All of the isolated RNA was reverse transcribed with the High Capacity cDNA Reverse Transcription Kit, so expressed TCRB transcripts were sequenced. As stored in TCRdb, this immuneACCESS dataset retains in-frame rearrangements with V and J assigned. A fraction of the clones does not appear; measured against another copy, unresolved V genes explain less than half of the discrepancy, and the remainder lacks a known reason. The sample table holds under 150,000 clones, of which about 7.1% were seen once. Of the sample, approximately 1.5% falls within the top ten clones. Sequenced: central memory CD4+ T cells from blood. These receptors originate from a woman aged 25 to 39 in good health.

This clone was found a few times. V usage is TRBV5-5 and J usage is TRBJ1-5; unclear D gene. CDR1 and CDR2 (germline): SGHKS, YYEKEE (reference sequence). V gave up 0 bases and J gave up 0 bases, with 13 bases separating them. The CDR3 is 17 residues long. In DNA, the CDR3 is TGTGCCAGCAGCTTGGCTGAGGGTGACATTAGCAATCAGCCCCAGCATTTT. It translates to CASSLAEGDISNQPQHF.

There are a few counts of this clone. The chain recombines TRBV7-2 with TRBJ2-1; a weak D match, TRBD2 (6 bases). CDR1 and CDR2 from the germline V gene are SGHTA and FQGNSA. CDR3 length: 14 amino acids. V lost 5 bases, J lost 6 bases, and 14 bases lay in between. CDR3 sequence reads: CASSVPGVFNEQFF. CDR3 DNA sequence: TGTGCCAGCAGCGTCCCGGGAGTGTTCAATGAGCAGTTCTTC.

The V call is TRBV7-2, the J call TRBJ1-5; D is perhaps TRBD1 (6 bases). The V end lost 5 bases, the J end lost 0 bases, and 11 bases lay between the germline ends. CDR1 SGHTA and CDR2 FQGNSA come from the germline V gene. The length of the CDR3 is 15 residues. The CDR3 coding sequence is TGTGCCAGCAGCCCAGACAGGATTAGCAATCAGCCCCAGCATTTT. This sequence encodes CASSPDRISNQPQHF.

This clone was seen more than once but under ten times. V is TRBV6-1 and J is TRBJ1-2; tentatively, D is TRBD1 (6 bases). The CDR3 sequence is 13 residues long. V shed 8 bases and J shed 9 bases, with 19 bases lying between them. The germline gives CDR1 MNHNS, CDR2 SASEGT. The CDR3 DNA follows: TGTGCCAGCTCCACGGGGGGGGCAGGAAGCTACACCTTC. Its protein is CASSTGGAGSYTF.

The chain links TRBV4-3 to TRBJ1-2; 9 bases fit TRBD1. Germline loops: CDR1 LGHNA, CDR2 YSLEER. The CDR3 contains 17 residues. The V segment lost 3 bases and the J segment 5 bases; nucleotides outside the gene matches: 13. This CDR3 is CASSHSIQGALKYGYTF. The DNA of the CDR3 is TGCGCCAGCAGCCATTCTATACAGGGGGCTTTGAAGTATGGCTACACCTTC.

This clone was counted many times. The chain couples TRBV7-2 to TRBJ2-3; 9 nucleotides agree with TRBD2. In germline, CDR1 is SGHTA, CDR2 FQGNSA. Trimming took 8 bases from V and 8 from J; bases not matched to a gene: 23. This CDR3 is built from 18 residues. The CDR3 region is CASHPTLISGRPGGTQYF. The CDR3 nucleotides read TGTGCCAGCCATCCCACTTTAATTAGCGGGAGACCGGGCGGTACGCAGTATTTT.

The rearrangement links TRBV18 to TRBJ2-7; D not certain. Trimming removed 3 bases at V and 4 bases at J, with 4 bases between. Germline V gene lookup returns CDR1 KGHSH and CDR2 LQKENI. CDR3 length: 11 residues. The CDR3 DNA reads as TGTGCCAGCTCACCCCTTTACGAGCAGTACTTC. It encodes CASSPLYEQYF.

This clone was picked up a small number of times. The chain recombines TRBV5-1 with TRBJ2-5, with 12 bases lining up with TRBD2. J gave up 7 bases and V 3 bases, and 4 bases lay outside the gene matches. CDR1 SGHRS and CDR2 YFSETQ come from the germline V gene. This CDR3 spans 14 amino acids. In DNA form, the CDR3 reads TGCGCCAGCAGCTCGACTAGCGGGGGCAGGACCCAGTACTTC. This sequence encodes CASSSTSGGRTQYF.

The CDR3 nucleotides are TGTGCCAGCAGCTCAGGCGGGGCCAACTATGGCTACACCTTC. Its protein product is CASSSGGANYGYTF. The chain couples TRBV28 to TRBJ1-2, with a possible D match to TRBD1 (5 bases). Between the trimmed V and J ends, which lost 6 bases and 2 bases, there was a span of 13 bases. The CDR3 spans 14 residues. Germline CDR1 is MDHEN and CDR2 is SYDVKM.

This clone was recorded a few times. This chain uses TRBV19 with TRBJ2-1, with TRBD2 matching 14 bases. Looked up from germline, CDR1 is LNHDA and CDR2 is SQIVND (reference sequence). Trimming removed 3 bases from V and 5 bases from J; junction bases left unmatched: 12. This CDR3 has 19 residues. CDR3 nucleotide sequence: TGTGCCAGTAGTATCCAGGGGCAAGGACTAGCGGGAGGAGACAATGAGCAGTTCTTC. Protein product: CASSIQGQGLAGGDNEQFF.

This clone has only a few counts. The chain combines TRBV15 with TRBJ1-2; 12 positions agree with TRBD1. V shed 1 base and J 7 bases; nucleotides not matched to a gene: 1. Germline CDR1 is LNHNV and CDR2 is YYDKDF (reference sequence). The CDR3 length is 14 residues. DNA for the CDR3: TGTGCCACCAGCAGAGGGGACAGGGGGCCTGGCTACACCTTC. Amino acid sequence: CATSRGDRGPGYTF. Using reference TRBV15 and TRBJ1-2 for the parts outside the CDR3, the full variable domain is DAMVIQNPRYQVTQFGKPVTLSCSQTLNHNVMYWYQQKSSQAPKLLFHYYDKDFNNEADTPDNFQSRRPNTSFCFLDIRSPGLGDTAMYLCATSRGDRGPGYTFGSGTRLTVV.

This clone was recorded a few times. The chain uses TRBV7-9 and TRBJ2-7; TRBD1 matches at 7 bases. The CDR3 loop spans 14 amino acids. The V gene end was trimmed by 1 base and the J gene end by 6 bases; junction bases not matched to a gene: 6. Germline loops: CDR1 SEHNR, CDR2 FQNEAQ (reference sequence). This CDR3 reads CASSLEGTASEQYF. In nucleotides, the CDR3 is TGTGCCAGCAGCTTAGAGGGGACAGCCAGCGAGCAGTACTTC.

The chain carries TRBV7-2 and TRBJ2-2, with TRBD2 as a possible D gene (5 bases). The CDR3 extends over 18 amino acids. Germline loops: CDR1 SGHTA, CDR2 FQGNSA. Trimming cost V 0 bases and J 4 bases, with 18 bases left between them. This CDR3 is CASSLAPGLRLGTGELFF. The CDR3 coding sequence is TGTGCCAGCAGCTTAGCGCCCGGACTCCGGTTGGGCACCGGGGAGCTGTTTTTT.

Worth noting for this clone: Other DNA sequences in this sample translate to the same CDR3. The gene calls are TRBV2 and TRBJ1-1; perhaps TRBD1 as D (6 bases). There are 14 residues in the CDR3. V was shortened by 4 bases and J by 0 bases, with 9 bases between the two germline ends. From germline, CDR1 is SNHLY and CDR2 FYNNEI. As DNA, the CDR3 is TGTGCCAGCAGTGTGGACAGAATGAACACTGAAGCTTTCTTT. This translates into CASSVDRMNTEAFF. Together with reference TRBV2 and TRBJ1-1, the CDR3 gives the full variable domain: EPEVTQTPSHQVTQMGQEVILRCVPISNHLYFYWYRQILGQKVEFLVSFYNNEISEKSEIFDDQFSVERPDGSNFTLKIRSTKLEDSAMYFCASSVDRMNTEAFFGQGTRLTVV.

The rearrangement links TRBV5-5 to TRBJ1-2; 9 nucleotides agree with TRBD1. After removal of 4 bases from V and 0 bases from J, the junction contained 1 base not matched to a gene. Germline CDR1 and CDR2: SGHKS and YYEKEE (reference sequence). CDR3 length equals 14 residues. CDR3 sequence reads: CASSRDRANYGYTF. CDR3 bases: TGTGCCAGCAGCAGGGACAGGGCTAACTATGGCTACACCTTC.